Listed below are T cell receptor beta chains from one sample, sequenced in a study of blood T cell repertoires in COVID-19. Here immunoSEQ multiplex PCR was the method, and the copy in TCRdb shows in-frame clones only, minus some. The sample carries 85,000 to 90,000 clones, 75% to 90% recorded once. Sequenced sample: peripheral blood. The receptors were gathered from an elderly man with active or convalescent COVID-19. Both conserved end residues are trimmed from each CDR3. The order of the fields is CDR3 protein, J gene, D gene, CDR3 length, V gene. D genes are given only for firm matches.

CDR3 protein: ARYDRATGNTIY
J gene: TRBJ1-3
D gene: .
CDR3 length: 12
V gene: TRBV21-1

CDR3 protein: ASSVGGRGGYT
J gene: TRBJ1-2
D gene: .
CDR3 length: 11
V gene: TRBV27

CDR3 protein: ASSQDAGEAYNEQF
J gene: TRBJ2-1
D gene: TRBD2
CDR3 length: 14
V gene: TRBV4-3

CDR3 protein: ASSPPSSYNEQF
J gene: TRBJ2-1
D gene: .
CDR3 length: 12
V gene: TRBV6-1

CDR3 protein: ASSLPLRGRQY
J gene: TRBJ2-7
D gene: .
CDR3 length: 11
V gene: TRBV7-9

CDR3 protein: ASSYSTGRQPQH
J gene: TRBJ1-5
D gene: .
CDR3 length: 12
V gene: TRBV6-5

CDR3 protein: ASSFTGDEQF
J gene: TRBJ2-1
D gene: TRBD1
CDR3 length: 10
V gene: TRBV12-3/TRBV12-4

CDR3 protein: ASSAGTSAYEQY
J gene: TRBJ2-7
D gene: TRBD2
CDR3 length: 12
V gene: TRBV9

CDR3 protein: ASSRGLAGSYEQY
J gene: TRBJ2-7
D gene: TRBD2
CDR3 length: 13
V gene: TRBV2

CDR3 protein: SVVTGSGRGYT
J gene: TRBJ1-2
D gene: .
CDR3 length: 11
V gene: TRBV29-1

CDR3 protein: ASGIVLAYIATSSYNEQF
J gene: TRBJ2-1
D gene: .
CDR3 length: 18
V gene: TRBV12-5

CDR3 protein: ASSRGPGELF
J gene: TRBJ2-2
D gene: .
CDR3 length: 10
V gene: TRBV5-1

CDR3 protein: ASSNSLANEKLF
J gene: TRBJ1-4
D gene: .
CDR3 length: 12
V gene: TRBV21-1

CDR3 protein: ASRETGLNTEAF
J gene: TRBJ1-1
D gene: TRBD1
CDR3 length: 12
V gene: TRBV2

CDR3 protein: ASSTGQGYGYT
J gene: TRBJ1-2
D gene: TRBD1
CDR3 length: 11
V gene: TRBV7-2

CDR3 protein: ASSVGLARETQY
J gene: TRBJ2-5
D gene: TRBD2
CDR3 length: 12
V gene: TRBV2

CDR3 protein: ASSQDLATGGELF
J gene: TRBJ2-2
D gene: .
CDR3 length: 13
V gene: TRBV3-1/TRBV3-2

CDR3 protein: ASSPSDRIAKNIQY
J gene: TRBJ2-4
D gene: .
CDR3 length: 14
V gene: TRBV3-1/TRBV3-2

CDR3 protein: ASSQDQQSSYT
J gene: TRBJ1-2
D gene: .
CDR3 length: 11
V gene: TRBV3-1/TRBV3-2

CDR3 protein: ASSSGLSGANVLT
J gene: TRBJ2-6
D gene: .
CDR3 length: 13
V gene: TRBV7-3

CDR3 protein: ASSPVEGEQF
J gene: TRBJ2-1
D gene: .
CDR3 length: 10
V gene: TRBV3-1/TRBV3-2

CDR3 protein: ASSHPQTSGRYEQF
J gene: TRBJ2-1
D gene: TRBD2
CDR3 length: 14
V gene: TRBV3-1/TRBV3-2

CDR3 protein: ASSYSWQGKVGYT
J gene: TRBJ1-2
D gene: .
CDR3 length: 13
V gene: TRBV6-2/TRBV6-3

CDR3 protein: ASSQEGDRGSGNTIY
J gene: TRBJ1-3
D gene: TRBD1
CDR3 length: 15
V gene: TRBV4-2

CDR3 protein: ASSLRDIMNTEAF
J gene: TRBJ1-1
D gene: .
CDR3 length: 13
V gene: TRBV18

CDR3 protein: ASSLDTQANVLT
J gene: TRBJ2-6
D gene: .
CDR3 length: 12
V gene: TRBV5-1

CDR3 protein: ASSQDFYRGHATDTQY
J gene: TRBJ2-3
D gene: .
CDR3 length: 16
V gene: TRBV4-3

CDR3 protein: ATSALSGSTDTQY
J gene: TRBJ2-3
D gene: TRBD2
CDR3 length: 13
V gene: TRBV24-1

CDR3 protein: ASMYSSNYGYT
J gene: TRBJ1-2
D gene: .
CDR3 length: 11
V gene: TRBV6-4

CDR3 protein: ASSQTSGRATEQF
J gene: TRBJ2-1
D gene: TRBD2
CDR3 length: 13
V gene: TRBV7-3

CDR3 protein: ASSQTLLSGD
J gene: TRBJ1-2
D gene: .
CDR3 length: 10
V gene: TRBV4-3

CDR3 protein: ASRPPGVYEQY
J gene: TRBJ2-7
D gene: .
CDR3 length: 11
V gene: TRBV6-5

CDR3 protein: ASSLDGRNQETQY
J gene: TRBJ2-5
D gene: .
CDR3 length: 13
V gene: TRBV5-1

CDR3 protein: ASNSGRAWNTGELF
J gene: TRBJ2-2
D gene: TRBD2
CDR3 length: 14
V gene: TRBV28

CDR3 protein: ASSLVAGDPKNIQY
J gene: TRBJ2-4
D gene: TRBD2
CDR3 length: 14
V gene: TRBV28

CDR3 protein: SVLTPGQGWRGSGYT
J gene: TRBJ1-2
D gene: TRBD1
CDR3 length: 15
V gene: TRBV29-1

CDR3 protein: ARDSYQETQY
J gene: TRBJ2-5
D gene: .
CDR3 length: 10
V gene: TRBV30

CDR3 protein: ASSLAGGSYNEQF
J gene: TRBJ2-1
D gene: .
CDR3 length: 13
V gene: TRBV11-2

CDR3 protein: ASSLPGQPFRT
J gene: TRBJ1-2
D gene: TRBD1
CDR3 length: 11
V gene: TRBV7-2

CDR3 protein: ASRKTAALNTEAF
J gene: TRBJ1-1
D gene: .
CDR3 length: 13
V gene: TRBV27

CDR3 protein: ASSPLGQLDTQY
J gene: TRBJ2-3
D gene: .
CDR3 length: 12
V gene: TRBV18

CDR3 protein: ASSSLLARTDTQY
J gene: TRBJ2-3
D gene: TRBD2
CDR3 length: 13
V gene: TRBV7-9

CDR3 protein: ATSARQGFNEKLF
J gene: TRBJ1-4
D gene: TRBD1
CDR3 length: 13
V gene: TRBV15

CDR3 protein: ASSGTSASYNEQF
J gene: TRBJ2-1
D gene: TRBD2
CDR3 length: 13
V gene: TRBV19

CDR3 protein: ASSISGSVRGYT
J gene: TRBJ1-2
D gene: .
CDR3 length: 12
V gene: TRBV19

CDR3 protein: ASSPGRYGYT
J gene: TRBJ1-2
D gene: .
CDR3 length: 10
V gene: TRBV13

CDR3 protein: ASRPLNWGDEAF
J gene: TRBJ1-1
D gene: .
CDR3 length: 12
V gene: TRBV6-5

CDR3 protein: ASSRSGQTPYGYT
J gene: TRBJ1-2
D gene: TRBD1
CDR3 length: 13
V gene: TRBV5-4

CDR3 protein: ASSLVGREETQY
J gene: TRBJ2-5
D gene: .
CDR3 length: 12
V gene: TRBV11-1

CDR3 protein: ASSPRIGTEHYGYT
J gene: TRBJ1-2
D gene: TRBD1
CDR3 length: 14
V gene: TRBV18

CDR3 protein: ASSQDRTGSYNEQF
J gene: TRBJ2-1
D gene: TRBD1
CDR3 length: 14
V gene: TRBV4-3

CDR3 protein: ASSFGAGLAESSTDTQY
J gene: TRBJ2-3
D gene: TRBD2
CDR3 length: 17
V gene: TRBV5-4

CDR3 protein: ASSQSGYGYT
J gene: TRBJ1-2
D gene: .
CDR3 length: 10
V gene: TRBV14

CDR3 protein: ASSPRGRQGPETQY
J gene: TRBJ2-5
D gene: .
CDR3 length: 14
V gene: TRBV9

CDR3 protein: ASSPWQGSYNEQF
J gene: TRBJ2-1
D gene: .
CDR3 length: 13
V gene: TRBV18